This T cell receptor beta chain originates from a study of blood T cell repertoires in COVID-19. Study-level background: From the United States, Italy and Spain came samples of acute and convalescent COVID-19. PBMCs, B-cell-depleted T cells, or T cells provided the cDNA or gDNA that made up the material.

This CDR3 is built from 11 residues. The V gene lost 5 bases and the J gene lost 13 bases, with 14 bases spanning the gap. CDR1 SEHNR and CDR2 FQNEAQ come from the germline V gene (reference sequence). How the authors handled the data: Scientists estimated how many nucleated cells there were by amplifying reference gene primers. Libraries were prepared by immunoSEQ multiplex PCR; TCRdb keeps only in-frame clonotypes and omits some of them. V, J and clone size are those of that table, while D and trimming were read from the DNA. The sample carries about 230,000 clones, around 83% recorded once. This TCR derives from a man between 40 and 49 years old with acute or convalescent COVID-19. The chain combines TRBV7-9 with TRBJ1-1; D gene unclear. Sequencing was performed on peripheral blood. The CDR3 DNA reads TGTGCCAGCAGCGAGACATCGTCGGATTTCTTT. Translated: CASSETSSDFF. The whole variable domain, filled in from reference TRBV7-9 and TRBJ1-1, reads DTGVSQNPRHKITKRGQNVTFRCDPISEHNRLYWYRQTLGQGPEFLTYFQNEAQLEKSRLLSDRFSAERPKGSFSTLEIQRTEQGDSAMYLCASSETSSDFFGQGTRLTVV.